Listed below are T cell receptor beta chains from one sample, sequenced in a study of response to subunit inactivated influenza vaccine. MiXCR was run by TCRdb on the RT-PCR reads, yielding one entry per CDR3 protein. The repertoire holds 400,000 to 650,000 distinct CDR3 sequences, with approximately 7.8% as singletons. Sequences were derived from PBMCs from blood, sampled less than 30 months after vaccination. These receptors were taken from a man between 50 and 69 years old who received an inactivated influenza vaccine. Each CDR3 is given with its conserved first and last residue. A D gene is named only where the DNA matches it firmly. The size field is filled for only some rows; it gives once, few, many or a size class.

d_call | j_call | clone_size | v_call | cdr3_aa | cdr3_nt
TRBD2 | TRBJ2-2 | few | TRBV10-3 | CAIEPGLAGANTGELFF | TGTGCCATAGAACCGGGACTAGCGGGGGCGAACACCGGGGAGCTGTTTTTT
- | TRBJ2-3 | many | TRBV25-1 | CASNPEGGLGTDTQYF | TGTGCCAGCAACCCTGAGGGAGGCCTTGGCACAGATACGCAGTATTTT
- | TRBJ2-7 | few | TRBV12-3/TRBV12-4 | CASSLAGSQYEQYF | TGTGCCAGCAGTTTAGCTGGTTCACAGTACGAGCAGTACTTC
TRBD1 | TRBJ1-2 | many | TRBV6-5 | CASSSDRVLRGYTF | TGTGCCAGCAGTTCGGACAGGGTGTTACGAGGCTACACCTTC
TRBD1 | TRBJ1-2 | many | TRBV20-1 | CSANPPRWQRQGHGYTF | TGCAGTGCTAATCCACCTCGTTGGCAACGACAGGGCCATGGCTACACCTTC
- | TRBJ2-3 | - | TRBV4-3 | CASSQVLGRTDTQYF | TGCGCCAGCAGCCAAGTTCTAGGAAGGACAGATACGCAGTATTTT
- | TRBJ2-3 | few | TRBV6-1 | CASSDGTFPDTQYF | TGTGCCAGCAGTGACGGGACTTTTCCAGATACGCAGTATTTT
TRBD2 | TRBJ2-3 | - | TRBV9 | CASSTGTSPHTDTQYF | TGTGCCAGCAGCACCGGGACTAGCCCTCACACAGATACGCAGTATTTT
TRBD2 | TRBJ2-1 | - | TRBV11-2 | CASSFRAKISGGSYNEQFF | TGTGCCAGCAGCTTCCGAGCGAAGATTAGCGGGGGTTCCTACAATGAGCAGTTCTTC
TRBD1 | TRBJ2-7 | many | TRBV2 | CASSLGTVPSYEQYF | TGTGCCAGCAGCCTCGGGACAGTTCCTTCCTACGAGCAGTACTTC
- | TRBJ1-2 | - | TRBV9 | CASSVEYGGAYGYTF | TGTGCCAGCAGCGTTGAATATGGGGGAGCATATGGCTACACCTTC